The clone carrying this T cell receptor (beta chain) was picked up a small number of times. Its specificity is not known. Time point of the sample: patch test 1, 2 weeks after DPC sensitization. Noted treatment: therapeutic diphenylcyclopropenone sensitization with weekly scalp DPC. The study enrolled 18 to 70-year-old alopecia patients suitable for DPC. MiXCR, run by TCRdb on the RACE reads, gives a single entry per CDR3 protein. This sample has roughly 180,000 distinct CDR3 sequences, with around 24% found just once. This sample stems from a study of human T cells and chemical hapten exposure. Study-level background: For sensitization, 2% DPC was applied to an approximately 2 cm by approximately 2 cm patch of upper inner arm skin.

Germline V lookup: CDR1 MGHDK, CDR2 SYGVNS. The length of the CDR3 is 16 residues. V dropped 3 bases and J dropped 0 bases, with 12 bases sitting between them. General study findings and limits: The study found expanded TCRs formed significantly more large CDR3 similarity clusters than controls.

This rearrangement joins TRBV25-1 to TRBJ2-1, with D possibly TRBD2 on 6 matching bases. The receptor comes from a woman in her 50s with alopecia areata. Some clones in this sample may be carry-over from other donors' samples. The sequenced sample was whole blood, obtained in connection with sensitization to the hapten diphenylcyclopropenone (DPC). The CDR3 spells CASSDIGGASYNEQFF. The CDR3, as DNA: TGTGCCAGCAGTGATATAGGCGGGGCCTCCTACAATGAGCAGTTCTTC. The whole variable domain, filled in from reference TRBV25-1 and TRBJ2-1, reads EADIYQTPRYLVIGTGKKITLECSQTMGHDKMYWYQQDPGMELHLIHYSYGVNSTEKGDLSSESTVSRIRTEHFPLTLESARPSHTSQYLCASSDIGGASYNEQFFGPGTRLTVL.